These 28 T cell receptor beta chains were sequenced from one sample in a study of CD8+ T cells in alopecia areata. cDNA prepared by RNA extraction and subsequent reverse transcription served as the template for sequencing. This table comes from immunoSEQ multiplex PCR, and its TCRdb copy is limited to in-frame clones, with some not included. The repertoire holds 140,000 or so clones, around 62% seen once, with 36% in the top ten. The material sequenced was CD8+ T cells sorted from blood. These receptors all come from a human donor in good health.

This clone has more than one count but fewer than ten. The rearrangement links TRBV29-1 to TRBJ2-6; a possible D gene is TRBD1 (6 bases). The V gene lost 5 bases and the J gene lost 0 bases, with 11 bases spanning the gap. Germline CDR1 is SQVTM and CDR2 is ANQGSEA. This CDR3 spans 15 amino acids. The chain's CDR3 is CSVLIRGSGANVLTF. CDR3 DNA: TGCAGCGTTCTTATCAGGGGCTCTGGGGCCAACGTCCTGACTTTC.

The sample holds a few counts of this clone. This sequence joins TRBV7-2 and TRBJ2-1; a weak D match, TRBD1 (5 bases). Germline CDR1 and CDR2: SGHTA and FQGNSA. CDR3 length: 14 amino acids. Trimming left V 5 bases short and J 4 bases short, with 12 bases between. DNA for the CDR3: TGTGCCAGCAGCACAGGCACTTTTTACAATGAGCAGTTCTTC. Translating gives CASSTGTFYNEQFF.

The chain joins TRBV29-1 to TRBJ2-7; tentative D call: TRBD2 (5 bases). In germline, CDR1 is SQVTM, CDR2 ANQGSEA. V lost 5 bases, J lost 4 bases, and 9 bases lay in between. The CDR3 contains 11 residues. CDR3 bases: TGCAGCGTTCTCGAGGGTTACGAGCAGTACTTC. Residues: CSVLEGYEQYF.

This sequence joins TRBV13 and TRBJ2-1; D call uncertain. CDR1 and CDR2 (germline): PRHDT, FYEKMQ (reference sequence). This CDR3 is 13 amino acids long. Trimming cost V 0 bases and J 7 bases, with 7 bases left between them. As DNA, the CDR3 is TGTGCCAGCAGCTTAGGAAGGATAAATGAGCAGTTCTTC. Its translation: CASSLGRINEQFF.

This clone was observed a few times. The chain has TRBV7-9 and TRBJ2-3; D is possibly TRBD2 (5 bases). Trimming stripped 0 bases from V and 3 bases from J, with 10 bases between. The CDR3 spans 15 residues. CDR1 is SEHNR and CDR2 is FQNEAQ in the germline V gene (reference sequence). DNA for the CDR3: TGTGCCAGCAGCTTAGCGGCGGTAGCGACAGATACGCAGTATTTT. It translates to CASSLAAVATDTQYF.

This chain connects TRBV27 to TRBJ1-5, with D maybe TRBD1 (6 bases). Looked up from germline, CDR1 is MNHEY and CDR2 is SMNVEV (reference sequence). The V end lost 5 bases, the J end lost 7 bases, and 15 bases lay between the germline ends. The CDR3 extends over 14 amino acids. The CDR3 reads CASSPPGERQPQHF. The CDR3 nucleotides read TGTGCCAGCAGTCCCCCAGGGGAGCGGCAGCCCCAGCATTTT.

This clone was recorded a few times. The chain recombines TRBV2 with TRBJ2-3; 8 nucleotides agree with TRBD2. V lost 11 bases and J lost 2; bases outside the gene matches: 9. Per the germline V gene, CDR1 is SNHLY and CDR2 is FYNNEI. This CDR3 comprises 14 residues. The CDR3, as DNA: TGTGCCTCCGGAGCGGGGGACTACACAGATACGCAGTATTTT. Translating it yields CASGAGDYTDTQYF.

CDR3 loop: CAWSTTGYLYEQYF. The CDR3 nucleotides are TGTGCCTGGAGTACTACAGGGTACCTCTACGAGCAGTACTTC. J is TRBJ2-7 and V is TRBV30; tentative D call: TRBD1 (6 bases). The CDR3 is 14 residues long. Per germline, CDR1 GTSNPN and CDR2 SVGIG (reference sequence). The V and J ends lost 2 bases and 3 bases respectively, with 14 bases between them.

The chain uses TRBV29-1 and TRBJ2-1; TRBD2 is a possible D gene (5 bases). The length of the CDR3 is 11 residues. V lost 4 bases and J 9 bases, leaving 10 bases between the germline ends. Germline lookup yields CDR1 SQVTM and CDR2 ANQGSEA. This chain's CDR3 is CSVVRGLEQFF. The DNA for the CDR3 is TGCAGCGTTGTAAGAGGGCTTGAGCAGTTCTTC.

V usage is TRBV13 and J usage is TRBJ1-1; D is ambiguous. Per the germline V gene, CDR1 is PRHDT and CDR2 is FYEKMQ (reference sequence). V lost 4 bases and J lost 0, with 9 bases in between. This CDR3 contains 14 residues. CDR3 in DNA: TGTGCCAGCAGCTCGACGGTATTGAACACTGAAGCTTTCTTT. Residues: CASSSTVLNTEAFF. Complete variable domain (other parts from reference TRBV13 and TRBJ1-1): AAGVIQSPRHLIKEKRETATLKCYPIPRHDTVYWYQQGPGQDPQFLISFYEKMQSDKGSIPDRFSAQQFSDYHSELNMSSLELGDSALYFCASSSTVLNTEAFFGQGTRLTVV.

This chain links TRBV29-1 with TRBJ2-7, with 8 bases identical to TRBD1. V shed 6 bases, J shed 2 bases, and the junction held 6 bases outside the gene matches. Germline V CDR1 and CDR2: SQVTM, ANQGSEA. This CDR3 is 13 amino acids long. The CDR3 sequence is CSVTGVPAYEQYF. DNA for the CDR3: TGCAGCGTGACAGGGGTTCCGGCCTACGAGCAGTACTTC.

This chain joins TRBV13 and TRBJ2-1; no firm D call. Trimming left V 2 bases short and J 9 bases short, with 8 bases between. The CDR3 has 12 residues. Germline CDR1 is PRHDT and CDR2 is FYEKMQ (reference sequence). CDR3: CASSLRVGEQFF. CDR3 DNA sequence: TGTGCCAGCAGCTTAAGGGTTGGTGAGCAGTTCTTC.

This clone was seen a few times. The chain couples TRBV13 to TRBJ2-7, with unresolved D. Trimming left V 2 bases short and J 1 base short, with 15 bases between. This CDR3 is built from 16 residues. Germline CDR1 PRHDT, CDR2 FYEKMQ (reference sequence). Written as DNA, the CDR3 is TGTGCCAGCAGCTTAACTATGCCTTGGAGTTCCTACGAGCAGTACTTC. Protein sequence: CASSLTMPWSSYEQYF.

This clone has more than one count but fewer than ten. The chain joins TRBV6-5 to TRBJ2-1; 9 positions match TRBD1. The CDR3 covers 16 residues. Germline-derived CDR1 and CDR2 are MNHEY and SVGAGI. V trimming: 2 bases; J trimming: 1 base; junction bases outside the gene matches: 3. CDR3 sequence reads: CASSYRGTGSYNEQFF. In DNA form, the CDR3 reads TGTGCCAGCAGTTACAGAGGGACAGGGTCCTACAATGAGCAGTTCTTC.

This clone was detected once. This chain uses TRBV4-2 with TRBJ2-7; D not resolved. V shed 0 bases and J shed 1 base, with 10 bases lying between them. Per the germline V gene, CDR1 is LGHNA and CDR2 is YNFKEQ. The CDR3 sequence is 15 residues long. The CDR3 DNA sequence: TGTGCCAGCAGCCAAGAATTGTTCGGGTCCTACGAGCAGTACTTC. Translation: CASSQELFGSYEQYF.

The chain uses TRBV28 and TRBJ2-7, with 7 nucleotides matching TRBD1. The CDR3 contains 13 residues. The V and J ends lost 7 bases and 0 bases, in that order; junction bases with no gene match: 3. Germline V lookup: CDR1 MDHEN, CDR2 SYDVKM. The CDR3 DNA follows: TGTGCCAGCAAGGACAGGAGCTCCTACGAGCAGTACTTC. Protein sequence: CASKDRSSYEQYF.

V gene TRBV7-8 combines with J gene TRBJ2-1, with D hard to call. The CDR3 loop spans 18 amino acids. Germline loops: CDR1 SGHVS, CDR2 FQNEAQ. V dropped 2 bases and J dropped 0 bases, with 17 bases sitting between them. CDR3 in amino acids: CASSLLGNRPGSYNEQFF. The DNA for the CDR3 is TGTGCCAGCAGCTTATTGGGAAACAGACCAGGCTCCTACAATGAGCAGTTCTTC.

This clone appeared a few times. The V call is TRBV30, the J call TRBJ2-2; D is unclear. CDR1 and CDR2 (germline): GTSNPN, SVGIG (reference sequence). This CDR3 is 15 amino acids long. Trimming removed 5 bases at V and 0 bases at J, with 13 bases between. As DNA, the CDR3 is TGTGCCTGGGAAACCGGCGCCTCGAACACCGGGGAGCTGTTTTTT. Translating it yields CAWETGASNTGELFF. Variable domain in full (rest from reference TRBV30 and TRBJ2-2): SQTIHQWPATLVQPVGSPLSLECTVEGTSNPNLYWYRQAAGRGLQLLFYSVGIGQISSEVPQNLSASRPQDRQFILSSKKLLLSDSGFYLCAWETGASNTGELFFGEGSRLTVL.

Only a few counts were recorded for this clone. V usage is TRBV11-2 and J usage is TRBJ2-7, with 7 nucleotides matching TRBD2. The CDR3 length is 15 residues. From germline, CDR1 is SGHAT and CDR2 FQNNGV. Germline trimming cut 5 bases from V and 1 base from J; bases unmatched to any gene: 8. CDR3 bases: TGTGCCAGCAGCGGCGGGAGCGCTAGTTCCTACGAGCAGTACTTC. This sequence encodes CASSGGSASSYEQYF.

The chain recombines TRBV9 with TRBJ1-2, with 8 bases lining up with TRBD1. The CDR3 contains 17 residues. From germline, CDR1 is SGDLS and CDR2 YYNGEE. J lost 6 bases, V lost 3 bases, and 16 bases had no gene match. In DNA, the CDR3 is TGTGCCAGCAGCGAGGGTCATCTCCCCAGGGGGCAGGATGGCTACACCTTC. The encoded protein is CASSEGHLPRGQDGYTF.

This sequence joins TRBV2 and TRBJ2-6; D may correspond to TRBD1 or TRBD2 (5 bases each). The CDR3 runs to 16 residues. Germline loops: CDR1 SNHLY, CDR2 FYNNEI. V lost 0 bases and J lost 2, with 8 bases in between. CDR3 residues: CASSEARGAGANVLTF. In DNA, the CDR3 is TGTGCCAGCAGTGAAGCGCGAGGGGCTGGGGCCAACGTCCTGACTTTC.

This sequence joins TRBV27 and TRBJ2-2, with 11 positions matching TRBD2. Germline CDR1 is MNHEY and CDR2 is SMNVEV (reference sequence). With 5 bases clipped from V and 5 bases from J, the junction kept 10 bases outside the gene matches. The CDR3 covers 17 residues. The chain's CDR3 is CASSILLAGEKTGELFF. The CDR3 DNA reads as TGTGCCAGCAGTATACTACTAGCGGGAGAGAAAACCGGGGAGCTGTTTTTT.

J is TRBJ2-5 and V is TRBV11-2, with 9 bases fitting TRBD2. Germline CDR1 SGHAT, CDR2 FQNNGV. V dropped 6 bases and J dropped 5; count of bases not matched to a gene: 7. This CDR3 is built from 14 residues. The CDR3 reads CASRIAGDGETQYF. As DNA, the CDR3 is TGTGCCAGCAGAATAGCGGGAGACGGTGAGACCCAGTACTTC.

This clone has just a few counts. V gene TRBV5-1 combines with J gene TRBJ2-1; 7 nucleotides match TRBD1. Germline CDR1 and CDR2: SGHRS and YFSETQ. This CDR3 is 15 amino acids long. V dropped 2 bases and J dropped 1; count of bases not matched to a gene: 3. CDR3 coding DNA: TGCGCCAGCAGCTTTGCGACAGGGTCCTACAATGAGCAGTTCTTC. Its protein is CASSFATGSYNEQFF.

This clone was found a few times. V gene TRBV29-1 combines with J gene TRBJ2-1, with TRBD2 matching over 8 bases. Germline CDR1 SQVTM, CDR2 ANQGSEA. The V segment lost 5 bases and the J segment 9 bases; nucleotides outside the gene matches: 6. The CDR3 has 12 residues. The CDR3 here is CSVPTSVSEQFF. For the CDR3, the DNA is TGCAGCGTTCCGACTAGCGTGAGTGAGCAGTTCTTC.

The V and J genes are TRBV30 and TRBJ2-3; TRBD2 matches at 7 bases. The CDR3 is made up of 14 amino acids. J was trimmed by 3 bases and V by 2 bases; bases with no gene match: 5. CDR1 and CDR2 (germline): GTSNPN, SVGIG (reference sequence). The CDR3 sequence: CAWSLGTNTDTQYF. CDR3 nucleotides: TGTGCCTGGAGTCTCGGGACTAATACAGATACGCAGTATTTT. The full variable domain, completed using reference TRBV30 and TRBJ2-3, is SQTIHQWPATLVQPVGSPLSLECTVEGTSNPNLYWYRQAAGRGLQLLFYSVGIGQISSEVPQNLSASRPQDRQFILSSKKLLLSDSGFYLCAWSLGTNTDTQYFGPGTRLTVL.

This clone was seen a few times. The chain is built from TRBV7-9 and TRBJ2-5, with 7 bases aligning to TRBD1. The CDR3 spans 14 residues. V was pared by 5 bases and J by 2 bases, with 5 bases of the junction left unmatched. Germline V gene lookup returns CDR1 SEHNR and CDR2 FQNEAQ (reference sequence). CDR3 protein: CASSPLDRQETQYF. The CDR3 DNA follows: TGTGCCAGCAGCCCACTGGACAGGCAAGAGACCCAGTACTTC.

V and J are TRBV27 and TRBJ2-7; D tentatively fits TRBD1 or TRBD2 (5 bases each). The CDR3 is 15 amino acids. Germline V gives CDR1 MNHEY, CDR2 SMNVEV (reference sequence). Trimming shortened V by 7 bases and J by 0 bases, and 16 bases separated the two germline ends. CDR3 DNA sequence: TGTGCCAGCAAAACCCGGGGCGTGAGCTCCTACGAGCAGTACTTC. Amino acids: CASKTRGVSSYEQYF.